These 18 T cell receptor beta chains share one sample of origin, sequenced in a study of control samples from healthy donors and cancer patients (TCRdb year 2020). Receptor libraries were prepared by the immunoSEQ multiplex PCR assay. In TCRdb, the immuneACCESS table is reduced to in-frame sequences with V and J assigned. These tables do not hold every clone; where another copy was compared, an unresolved V gene accounts for under half, and the others remain unexplained. This sample lists about 55,000 clones; 90% to 97% were detected once. The top ten hold around 1% of the sample. The sequencing sample was made of blood. The receptor set was obtained from a woman between 18 and 30 years old in good health.

CDR3 region: CASSLGTVTNYEQYF. CDR3 bases: TGTGCCAGCAGTCTAGGGACAGTTACTAACTACGAGCAGTACTTC. This chain links TRBV27 with TRBJ2-7; 7 bases agree with TRBD1. J was trimmed by 3 bases and V by 5 bases; bases with no gene match: 10. Germline CDR1 reads MNHEY; CDR2 reads SMNVEV (reference sequence). CDR3 length: 15 residues.

V is TRBV7-8 and J is TRBJ2-1, with TRBD1 identical over 11 bases. This CDR3 spans 16 amino acids. Germline V gene sequence: CDR1 SGHVS, CDR2 FQNEAQ. J gave up 5 bases and V 2 bases, and 5 bases lay outside the gene matches. The CDR3 region has the DNA TGTGCCAGCAGCTTAAGGGACAGGGGGGCGGACAATGAGCAGTTCTTC. Protein sequence: CASSLRDRGADNEQFF.

V gene TRBV5-1 combines with J gene TRBJ1-2, with 10 bases matching TRBD1. The germline gives CDR1 SGHRS, CDR2 YFSETQ. V lost 4 bases to trimming and J lost 4 bases; unmatched junction nucleotides: 4. The CDR3 has 14 amino acids. CDR3 in amino acids: CASSQGTGAYGYTF. CDR3 sequence (DNA): TGCGCCAGCAGCCAAGGGACAGGGGCCTATGGCTACACCTTC.

The rearrangement joins TRBV5-1 to TRBJ1-2; a possible D gene is TRBD1 (6 bases). CDR1 SGHRS and CDR2 YFSETQ come from the germline V gene. Trimming took off 3 bases at V and 2 bases at J, with 8 bases between the two ends. The CDR3 runs to 13 residues. In DNA form, the CDR3 reads TGCGCCAGCAGCTACGGACAGAACTATGGCTACACCTTC. Its protein is CASSYGQNYGYTF.

This clone was seen once. The chain couples TRBV2 to TRBJ2-7; D is uncertain. This CDR3 has 14 amino acids. Germline CDR1 reads SNHLY; CDR2 reads FYNNEI. Trimming shortened V by 3 bases and J by 2 bases, and 11 bases separated the two germline ends. The CDR3 coding sequence is TGTGCCAGCAGTGACAGGACCGCTACCTACGAGCAGTACTTC. This encodes CASSDRTATYEQYF.

The rearrangement joins TRBV6-5 to TRBJ1-2, with TRBD1 matching 9 bases. Germline V gene data show CDR1 as MNHEY and CDR2 as SVGAGI. V dropped 5 bases and J dropped 4; count of bases not matched to a gene: 5. This CDR3 spans 14 amino acids. CDR3 region: CASSTTGGIYGYTF. CDR3 nucleotides: TGTGCCAGCAGTACGACAGGGGGAATCTATGGCTACACCTTC.

The gene calls are TRBV5-1 and TRBJ2-3; a possible D gene is TRBD1 (6 bases). CDR3 length equals 15 residues. Germline CDR1 is SGHRS and CDR2 is YFSETQ. Trimming pared 0 bases from V and 7 bases from J, leaving 15 bases between. CDR3 DNA: TGCGCCAGCAGCTTGGAGGGCTACAGGGTAAATACGCAGTATTTT. Amino acid sequence: CASSLEGYRVNTQYF. Using reference TRBV5-1 and TRBJ2-3 for the parts outside the CDR3, the full variable domain is KAGVTQTPRYLIKTRGQQVTLSCSPISGHRSVSWYQQTPGQGLQFLFEYFSETQRNKGNFPGRFSGRQFSNSRSEMNVSTLELGDSALYLCASSLEGYRVNTQYFGPGTRLTVL.

This rearrangement joins TRBV19 to TRBJ2-7; a weak D match, TRBD2 (6 bases). Trimming took off 5 bases at V and 4 bases at J, with 21 bases between the two ends. This CDR3 has 16 amino acids. Germline values: CDR1 LNHDA, CDR2 SQIVND (reference sequence). CDR3 sequence reads: CASSSRDWYKTYEQYF. Written as DNA, the CDR3 is TGTGCCAGTAGTTCCCGGGACTGGTACAAAACTTACGAGCAGTACTTC.

The genes are TRBV7-2 and TRBJ2-7; D is possibly TRBD2 (5 bases). Germline loops: CDR1 SGHTA, CDR2 FQGNSA. The CDR3 covers 14 residues. V gave up 4 bases and J gave up 3 bases, with 13 bases separating them. CDR3 sequence: CASSSGLNLYEQYF. CDR3 DNA: TGTGCCAGCAGCTCCGGACTTAACCTCTACGAGCAGTACTTC.

The V call is TRBV29-1, the J call TRBJ1-5; tentatively, D is TRBD1 (5 bases). CDR1 and CDR2 (germline): SQVTM, ANQGSEA. Trimming took off 6 bases at V and 8 bases at J, with 17 bases between the two ends. This CDR3 comprises 13 residues. The CDR3: CSVRYSPGEPQHF. CDR3 nucleotide sequence: TGCAGCGTCCGTTACTCTCCGGGGGAGCCCCAGCATTTT.

The V call is TRBV6-2 or TRBV6-3, the J call TRBJ2-7, with a possible D match to TRBD2 (6 bases). V lost 4 bases and J lost 0, with 13 bases in between. CDR1 is MNHEY and CDR2 is SVGEGT in the germline V gene. The CDR3 contains 15 residues. For the CDR3, the DNA is TGTGCCAGCAGTTCGTCCGGGACTTACTCCTACGAGCAGTACTTC. It encodes CASSSSGTYSYEQYF.

This clone was detected only a few times. In DNA form, the CDR3 reads TGTGCCAGCAGTGAGGGGGGCCCGAGTGAAAAACTGTTTTTT. It encodes CASSEGGPSEKLFF. The chain uses TRBV6-4 and TRBJ1-4; tentatively, D is TRBD1 (6 bases). The length of the CDR3 is 14 residues. V was trimmed by 3 bases and J by 7 bases, leaving 12 bases between them. The germline CDR1 and CDR2 sequences are MRHNA and SNTAGT.

The chain is built from TRBV6-5 and TRBJ1-1; D might be TRBD1 (6 bases). With 2 bases removed from V and 4 bases from J, the gap between germline ends came to 11 bases. This CDR3 has 14 amino acids. Germline V gives CDR1 MNHEY, CDR2 SVGAGI. The CDR3 loop reads CASSYQGLGTEAFF. In DNA, the CDR3 is TGTGCCAGCAGTTACCAGGGGCTCGGCACTGAAGCTTTCTTT.

This clone has just one count. V and J are TRBV6-5 and TRBJ2-1; D is uncertain. CDR1 is MNHEY and CDR2 is SVGAGI in the germline V gene. The V end lost 4 bases, the J end lost 6 bases, and 7 bases lay between the germline ends. This CDR3 has 12 amino acids. The CDR3 loop reads CASSSSVNEQFF. The CDR3 DNA reads TGTGCCAGCAGTTCCAGCGTCAATGAGCAGTTCTTC.

This rearrangement joins TRBV12-5 to TRBJ1-2; possible D gene TRBD1, 6 bases. The CDR3 contains 13 residues. The germline V gene encodes CDR1 LGHNT and CDR2 FRNRAP. V dropped 6 bases and J dropped 4 bases, with 12 bases sitting between them. CDR3 sequence: CASGTDSLYGYTF. As DNA, the CDR3 is TGTGCTAGTGGGACGGACAGCCTCTATGGCTACACCTTC.

CDR3 in DNA: TGTGCCAGCGGCCCAGCCTCTATTGGCTACACCTTC. It is translated as CASGPASIGYTF. This chain joins TRBV6-5 and TRBJ1-2; no firm D call. The CDR3 loop spans 12 amino acids. In germline, CDR1 is MNHEY, CDR2 SVGAGI. The V end was cut by 8 bases, the J end by 7 bases, with 14 bases between.

This chain uses TRBV19 with TRBJ1-2, with 9 bases fitting TRBD1. V dropped 3 bases and J dropped 10; count of bases not matched to a gene: 12. The germline V gene encodes CDR1 LNHDA and CDR2 SQIVND (reference sequence). This CDR3 has 15 residues. The CDR3 loop reads CASSMSPTGGDDYTF. In DNA form, the CDR3 reads TGTGCCAGTAGTATGTCCCCAACAGGGGGCGATGACTACACCTTC.

V is TRBV6-5 and J is TRBJ2-3, with 8 bases lining up with TRBD2. V dropped 8 bases and J dropped 3; count of bases not matched to a gene: 10. Germline CDR1 is MNHEY and CDR2 is SVGAGI. CDR3 size: 15 residues. CDR3 residues: CASRGGTSETDTQYF. The CDR3 DNA sequence: TGTGCCAGCCGGGGCGGGACTAGTGAAACAGATACGCAGTATTTT.